Below, 29 T cell receptor beta chains from the same sample are listed, as sequenced in a study of beta chain features in type 1 diabetes. The authors reverse transcribed all of the isolated RNA, so sequencing captured expressed TCRB transcripts. Sequenced by immunoSEQ multiplex PCR; TCRdb stores in-frame clones only, minus some. The data contain under 400,000 clones, around 19% of them singletons. The sequencing input was naive CD4+ T cells from blood. These receptors all stem from a woman in her late teens or twenties in good health.

This chain uses TRBV4-1 with TRBJ1-6, with 7 bases matching TRBD1. CDR3 size: 19 residues. The V segment lost 2 bases and the J segment 0 bases; nucleotides outside the gene matches: 10. Germline V lookup: CDR1 MGHRA, CDR2 YSYEKL. The CDR3 region is CASSQTQGRVSSYNSPLHF. The CDR3 DNA is TGCGCCAGCAGCCAAACACAGGGGCGCGTGAGCTCCTATAATTCACCCCTCCACTTT.

The rearrangement joins TRBV9 to TRBJ1-1; D not resolved. The CDR3 runs 14 residues. Per germline, CDR1 SGDLS and CDR2 YYNGEE. With 0 bases removed from V and 3 bases from J, the gap between germline ends came to 9 bases. Here the CDR3 DNA reads TGTGCCAGCAGCGTAGAGGAGGGAGACACTGAAGCTTTCTTT. Protein product: CASSVEEGDTEAFF. Based on the CDR3 plus reference TRBV9 and TRBJ1-1, the full variable domain is DSGVTQTPKHLITATGQRVTLRCSPRSGDLSVYWYQQSLDQGLQFLIQYYNGEERAKGNILERFSAQQFPDLHSELNLSSLELGDSALYFCASSVEEGDTEAFFGQGTRLTVV.

In this sample, this clone turned up a few times. This chain uses TRBV9 with TRBJ1-1, with a possible D match to TRBD1 (6 bases). Germline-derived CDR1 and CDR2 are SGDLS and YYNGEE. Deletions cut 3 bases from V and 1 base from J, with 7 bases between. The CDR3 extends over 13 amino acids. CDR3 sequence (DNA): TGTGCCAGCAGCGACAGGGAGAACACTGAAGCTTTCTTT. Translated: CASSDRENTEAFF.

The J gene is TRBJ1-1, the V gene TRBV5-1, with D unclear. Germline CDR1 reads SGHRS; CDR2 reads YFSETQ. The CDR3 contains 13 residues. The V end was cut by 0 bases, the J end by 5 bases, with 8 bases between. CDR3 amino acids: CASSLGGVTEAFF. DNA for the CDR3: TGCGCCAGCAGCTTGGGCGGGGTTACTGAAGCTTTCTTT.

This clone appeared a few times. The chain uses TRBV6-1 and TRBJ2-3; D is unresolved. CDR3 length: 14 residues. Germline V gene sequence: CDR1 MNHNS, CDR2 SASEGT. V was trimmed by 1 base and J by 5 bases, leaving 10 bases between them. The CDR3 reads CASSEELAIDTQYF. The CDR3 bases are TGTGCCAGCAGTGAAGAGTTAGCAATAGATACGCAGTATTTT.

The chain recombines TRBV5-6 with TRBJ2-7, with 7 nucleotides matching TRBD1. Germline loops: CDR1 SGHDT, CDR2 YYEEEE. The V gene end was trimmed by 4 bases and the J gene end by 0 bases; junction bases not matched to a gene: 7. The CDR3 is 15 amino acids. CDR3 region: CASSLTGYPSYEQYF. As DNA, the CDR3 is TGTGCCAGCAGCCTGACAGGGTACCCCTCCTACGAGCAGTACTTC.

This clone occurred a few times. This chain joins TRBV7-9 and TRBJ1-1; TRBD1 agrees at 7 bases. The J segment lost 5 bases and the V segment lost 0 bases, leaving 6 bases of the junction unmatched. This CDR3 is built from 15 residues. Germline V CDR1 and CDR2: SEHNR, FQNEAQ (reference sequence). Here the CDR3 reads CASSLAGTASTEAFF. The CDR3 nucleotides are TGTGCCAGCAGCTTAGCAGGGACAGCTTCAACTGAAGCTTTCTTT.

The chain combines TRBV25-1 with TRBJ2-7; unclear D gene. The germline V gene has CDR1 MGHDK and CDR2 SYGVNS. CDR3 length: 13 residues. Between the trimmed V and J ends, which lost 8 bases and 9 bases, there was a span of 20 bases. The CDR3 reads CASGLQVGFGQYF. The CDR3 bases are TGTGCCAGCGGCCTCCAAGTCGGGTTCGGGCAGTACTTC.

This rearrangement joins TRBV4-2 to TRBJ1-1; D is perhaps TRBD1 (5 bases). Germline values: CDR1 LGHNA, CDR2 YNFKEQ. The V end lost 5 bases, the J end lost 5 bases, and 15 bases lay between the germline ends. The CDR3 loop spans 14 amino acids. The DNA for the CDR3 is TGTGCCAGCAGCAACGACAGAGGAACTACTGAAGCTTTCTTT. Residues: CASSNDRGTTEAFF.

This clone was counted only a few times. The chain couples TRBV2 to TRBJ2-2; 8 positions match TRBD1. CDR3 size: 14 residues. CDR1 is SNHLY, CDR2 FYNNEI, per germline. V was pared by 4 bases and J by 8 bases, with 6 bases of the junction left unmatched. The CDR3 coding sequence is TGTGCCAGCAGTGTCCAGGGGGCGTCTGGGGAGCTGTTTTTT. Translating it yields CASSVQGASGELFF.

V and J are TRBV7-8 and TRBJ1-2; 7 positions match TRBD1. The CDR3 consists of 15 residues. J was trimmed by 3 bases and V by 1 base; bases with no gene match: 5. Looked up from germline, CDR1 is SGHVS and CDR2 is FQNEAQ. CDR3 residues: CASSLEGGVDYGYTF. The CDR3 DNA sequence: TGTGCCAGCAGCTTAGAAGGGGGCGTCGACTATGGCTACACCTTC. Full variable domain (remainder filled in from reference TRBV7-8 and TRBJ1-2): GAGVSQSPRYKVAKRGQDVALRCDPISGHVSLFWYQQALGQGPEFLTYFQNEAQLDKSGLPSDRFFAERPEGSVSTLKIQRTQQEDSAVYLCASSLEGGVDYGYTFGSGTRLTVV.

This clone was counted a few times. V and J are TRBV7-9 and TRBJ1-1, with a weak D call TRBD1 (6 bases). The length of the CDR3 is 14 residues. With 6 bases removed from V and 10 bases from J, the gap between germline ends came to 21 bases. Germline assignment: CDR1 SEHNR and CDR2 FQNEAQ (reference sequence). The CDR3 loop reads CASRVQGTSPRAFF. CDR3 in DNA: TGTGCCAGCAGGGTACAGGGTACAAGCCCCCGAGCTTTCTTT.

The genes are TRBV7-9 and TRBJ2-6, with 8 bases identical to TRBD2. V shed 7 bases and J 2 bases; nucleotides not matched to a gene: 10. CDR3 length: 17 amino acids. CDR1 is SEHNR, CDR2 FQNEAQ, per germline (reference sequence). The DNA of the CDR3 is TGTGCCAGCACCTACAGCGGGGGCTCAACTGGGGCCAACGTCCTGACTTTC. It translates to CASTYSGGSTGANVLTF.

The chain couples TRBV30 to TRBJ2-3, with 11 bases that match TRBD1. The junction had 5 bases not matched to a gene; V was cut back by 2 bases and J by 4 bases. Germline V gene sequence: CDR1 GTSNPN, CDR2 SVGIG (reference sequence). CDR3 length: 15 residues. This CDR3 is CAWSKKGQGADTQYF. The CDR3 region has the DNA TGTGCCTGGAGTAAGAAGGGACAGGGGGCAGATACGCAGTATTTT.

V is TRBV20-1 and J is TRBJ2-5; possibly TRBD2 for D (6 bases). The CDR3 consists of 11 residues. Trimming pared 6 bases from V and 4 bases from J, leaving 9 bases between. Germline CDR1 is DFQATT and CDR2 is SNEGSKA (reference sequence). As DNA, the CDR3 is TGCAGTGCACCCGGGGGAGAGACCCAGTACTTC. This codes for CSAPGGETQYF.

This clone was counted between two and nine times. This chain links TRBV5-4 with TRBJ2-3, with 7 positions matching TRBD2. Germline-derived CDR1 and CDR2 are SGHNT and YYREEE (reference sequence). Trimming at V came to 2 bases and at J to 5 bases, leaving 11 bases not matched to a gene. This CDR3 region has 16 residues. Written as DNA, the CDR3 is TGTGCCAGCAGCTTCTTTGGCGGGGGACCGAGAGATACGCAGTATTTT. This translates into CASSFFGGGPRDTQYF.

The chain uses TRBV10-3 and TRBJ1-5; TRBD1 aligns across 7 bases. V lost 3 bases, J lost 15 bases, and 11 bases stayed unmatched. Germline CDR1 ENHRY, CDR2 SYGVKD. This CDR3 has 13 residues. CDR3 amino acids: CAISDSRDSRRHF. CDR3 DNA: TGTGCCATCAGTGACTCGAGGGACAGTCGTAGGCATTTT.

This clone was counted a few times. The chain combines TRBV18 with TRBJ2-6; D is unclear. Germline V CDR1 and CDR2: KGHSH, LQKENI. V was shortened by 3 bases and J by 0 bases, with 15 bases between the two germline ends. This CDR3 is built from 18 residues. CDR3 protein: CASSPFEVPSSGANVLTF. The CDR3 DNA follows: TGTGCCAGCTCACCCTTCGAGGTCCCCTCCTCTGGGGCCAACGTCCTGACTTTC.

This chain links TRBV19 with TRBJ1-2; possibly TRBD1 for D (5 bases). The V gene lost 4 bases and the J gene lost 7 bases, with 28 bases spanning the gap. Germline V lookup: CDR1 LNHDA, CDR2 SQIVND (reference sequence). There are 18 residues in the CDR3. The CDR3 coding sequence is TGTGCCAGTAGTACCTCCGAACTCGACCGAAGGGGCATATCTGGCTACACCTTC. Translation gives CASSTSELDRRGISGYTF.

The sample holds a few counts of this clone. This sequence joins TRBV7-9 and TRBJ1-1; TRBD1 agrees at 7 bases. Germline V lookup: CDR1 SEHNR, CDR2 FQNEAQ (reference sequence). The CDR3 has 15 residues. The V and J ends lost 7 bases and 1 base, in that order; junction bases with no gene match: 9. DNA of the CDR3: TGTGCCAGCACCCCGGGAAACAGGGGGAACACTGAAGCTTTCTTT. Its translation is CASTPGNRGNTEAFF. The whole variable domain, remainder taken from reference TRBV7-9 and TRBJ1-1, is DTGVSQNPRHKITKRGQNVTFRCDPISEHNRLYWYRQTLGQGPEFLTYFQNEAQLEKSRLLSDRFSAERPKGSFSTLEIQRTEQGDSAMYLCASTPGNRGNTEAFFGQGTRLTVV.

This clone was found a few times. The junction differs from germline at one of its ends, possibly a read error. CDR3 sequence: CASSMGLAGEVETQYF. CDR3 sequence (DNA): TGTGCTAGCAGTATGGGACTAGCGGGAGAGGTAGAGACCCAGTACTTC. V is TRBV7-7 and J is TRBJ2-5; the match to TRBD2 covers 14 bases. There are 16 residues in the CDR3. Germline CDR1 SSHAT, CDR2 FNYEAQ (reference sequence).

This clone was detected only a few times. This chain uses TRBV7-9 with TRBJ2-3, with a possible D match to TRBD2 (5 bases). Germline-derived CDR1 and CDR2 are SEHNR and FQNEAQ (reference sequence). The CDR3 extends over 15 amino acids. V lost 6 bases to trimming and J lost 1 base, with 14 bases between them. CDR3 bases: TGTGCCAGCAGACCCCTGGACTTCGGCACAGATACGCAGTATTTT. Residues: CASRPLDFGTDTQYF.

This clone occurred a few times. The chain recombines TRBV11-2 with TRBJ2-1; 7 nucleotides agree with TRBD2. Germline V gives CDR1 SGHAT, CDR2 FQNNGV. There are 16 residues in the CDR3. V dropped 6 bases and J dropped 5; count of bases not matched to a gene: 13. CDR3 region: CASSPKSGMGDNEQFF. CDR3 DNA sequence: TGTGCCAGCAGTCCAAAAAGCGGGATGGGGGACAATGAGCAGTTCTTC.

This clone has a handful of counts. The chain employs TRBV5-1 and TRBJ1-5; tentative D call: TRBD1 (5 bases). V lost 3 bases to trimming and J lost 3 bases, with 7 bases between them. CDR1 is SGHRS, CDR2 YFSETQ, per germline. This CDR3 has 13 residues. This CDR3 is CASSSGVNQPQHF. For the CDR3, the DNA is TGCGCCAGCAGCTCGGGGGTCAATCAGCCCCAGCATTTT.

This clone appeared a few times. The DNA for the CDR3 is TGTGCCTGGGGACAGGGGGGAAACACCATATATTTT. Amino acid sequence: CAWGQGGNTIYF. The chain has TRBV30 and TRBJ1-3; TRBD1 aligns across 9 bases. Germline loops: CDR1 GTSNPN, CDR2 SVGIG (reference sequence). The CDR3 runs to 12 residues. With V trimmed by 5 bases and J by 4 bases, 0 bases remained unmatched.

The genes are TRBV30 and TRBJ1-2; weak D call: TRBD1 (6 bases). Germline V CDR1 and CDR2: GTSNPN, SVGIG (reference sequence). The CDR3 is 12 residues long. Trimming stripped 5 bases from V and 2 bases from J, with 9 bases between. The DNA of the CDR3 is TGTGCCTGGGCGGACAGAAACTATGGCTACACCTTC. Protein product: CAWADRNYGYTF.

This clone was observed a few times. The chain couples TRBV30 to TRBJ1-1; D unresolved. Looked up from germline, CDR1 is GTSNPN and CDR2 is SVGIG (reference sequence). V lost 0 bases and J 1 base, leaving 9 bases between the germline ends. CDR3 length: 14 residues. Here the CDR3 DNA reads TGTGCCTGGAGTGTAACGGCAGGGAACACTGAAGCTTTCTTT. Translated, it gives CAWSVTAGNTEAFF.

This chain joins TRBV11-2 and TRBJ1-1; 9 nucleotides match TRBD1. The CDR3 totals 15 residues. The trim removed 5 bases at V and 4 bases at J, leaving 8 bases unmatched. CDR1 and CDR2 from the germline V gene are SGHAT and FQNNGV. The CDR3 region has the DNA TGTGCCAGCAGCCAGGGGACAGGGCTTCGCACTGAAGCTTTCTTT. Protein product: CASSQGTGLRTEAFF.

The rearrangement joins TRBV7-9 to TRBJ1-1, with 8 bases fitting TRBD1. V gave up 5 bases and J gave up 1 base; unmatched junction bases: 3. CDR1 is SEHNR, CDR2 FQNEAQ, per germline (reference sequence). CDR3 size: 14 residues. The chain's CDR3 is CASSLTGENTEAFF. CDR3 DNA: TGTGCCAGCAGCCTGACAGGGGAGAACACTGAAGCTTTCTTT.